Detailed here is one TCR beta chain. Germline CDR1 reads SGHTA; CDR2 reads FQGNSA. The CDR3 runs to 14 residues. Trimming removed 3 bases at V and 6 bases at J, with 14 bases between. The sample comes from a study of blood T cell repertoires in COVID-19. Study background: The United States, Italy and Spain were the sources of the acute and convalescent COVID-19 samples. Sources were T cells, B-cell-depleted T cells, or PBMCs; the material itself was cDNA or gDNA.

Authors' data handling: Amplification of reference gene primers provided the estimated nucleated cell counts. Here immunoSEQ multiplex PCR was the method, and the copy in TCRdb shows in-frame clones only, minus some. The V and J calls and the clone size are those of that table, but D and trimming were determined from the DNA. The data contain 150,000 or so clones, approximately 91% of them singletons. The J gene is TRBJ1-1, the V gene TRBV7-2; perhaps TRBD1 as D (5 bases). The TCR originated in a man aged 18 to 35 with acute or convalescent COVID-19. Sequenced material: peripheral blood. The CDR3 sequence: CASSFLTGHSEAFF. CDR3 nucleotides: TGTGCCAGCAGCTTTTTAACAGGTCACTCTGAAGCTTTCTTT.